The sequence of this TCR beta chain was determined in a study of radiation and T cells in renal cell carcinoma. Findings and limits, study-wide: Top tumor clonotypes rose in blood 2 weeks post-radiation, then contracted.

As to this clone: No antigen is known for it.

CDR3 length equals 17 residues. Trimming removed 0 bases at V and 0 bases at J, with 14 bases between. CDR1 LNHNV and CDR2 YYDKDF come from the germline V gene (reference sequence). Stated time point: blood 2 weeks post-SBRT. Treatment meaning: 15 Gy SBRT to primary tumor, nephrectomy 4 weeks later. Method: immunoSEQ multiplex PCR; TCRdb's copy keeps in-frame clones and lacks some. The sample yields 65,000 to 80,000 clones, 65% to 90% seen once. This chain uses TRBV15 with TRBJ1-1; D remains ambiguous. Sequenced here: blood, sampled from a patient whose treatment included radiotherapy and nephrectomy. The TCR sequence derives from a woman in her forties or fifties with renal cell carcinoma. As DNA, the CDR3 is TGTGCCACCAGCAGAGACGGAGGCGGAAGGTTGAACACTGAAGCTTTCTTT. Its protein is CATSRDGGGRLNTEAFF.